These 10 T cell receptor beta chains share one sample of origin, sequenced in a study of shared T cell receptors in the human thymus. Clones were read by immunoSEQ multiplex PCR, and TCRdb kept only the in-frame ones, dropping some. The table records about 660,000 clones, around 87% of them present only once. The same specimen was also included in a second study, on human thymus T cells.

Sequences were obtained from thymocytes. The receptors come from a boy younger than two with a congenital heart defect.

In DNA form, the CDR3 reads TGTGCCAGCAGCGTAGACCGGGAAGGCCCCACAGATACGCAGTATTTT. As protein: CASSVDREGPTDTQYF. The gene calls are TRBV9 and TRBJ2-3; perhaps TRBD2 as D (5 bases). V lost 0 bases and J lost 2, with 13 bases in between. Germline CDR1 is SGDLS and CDR2 is YYNGEE. The CDR3 totals 16 residues. The variable domain in full, with the rest retrieved from reference TRBV9 and TRBJ2-3, is DSGVTQTPKHLITATGQRVTLRCSPRSGDLSVYWYQQSLDQGLQFLIQYYNGEERAKGNILERFSAQQFPDLHSELNLSSLELGDSALYFCASSVDREGPTDTQYFGPGTRLTVL.

The chain couples TRBV5-6 to TRBJ1-2; TRBD1 matches 8 bases. The CDR3 is made up of 13 amino acids. Germline CDR1 SGHDT, CDR2 YYEEEE. J lost 5 bases, V lost 5 bases, and 5 bases had no gene match. The CDR3 DNA is TGTGCCAGCAGTTGGGACAGGTCTTATGGCTACACCTTC. Protein sequence: CASSWDRSYGYTF.

The genes are TRBV30 and TRBJ2-1, with 10 nucleotides matching TRBD2. The CDR3 is made up of 16 amino acids. The germline V gene encodes CDR1 GTSNPN and CDR2 SVGIG (reference sequence). With V trimmed by 2 bases and J by 8 bases, 12 bases remained unmatched. The CDR3 sequence is CAWSNSASGGAHEQFF. For the CDR3, the DNA is TGTGCCTGGAGTAATTCGGCTAGCGGGGGCGCCCATGAGCAGTTCTTC.

The chain joins TRBV6-4 to TRBJ2-7; D gene uncertain. The V end was cut by 8 bases, the J end by 1 base, with 12 bases between. This CDR3 region has 13 residues. In germline, CDR1 is MRHNA, CDR2 SNTAGT. The CDR3 sequence: CASPPGSSYEQYF. In DNA, the CDR3 is TGTGCCAGCCCCCCGGGTAGTTCCTACGAGCAGTACTTC.

The chain employs TRBV4-1 and TRBJ2-3, with a tentative D call TRBD2 (6 bases). The CDR3 extends over 14 amino acids. The V and J ends lost 1 base and 4 bases respectively, with 9 bases between them. Germline assignment: CDR1 MGHRA and CDR2 YSYEKL. The CDR3 DNA is TGCGCCAGCAGCCAAGGACTAGTAGCAGATACGCAGTATTTT. Translated: CASSQGLVADTQYF.

The chain has TRBV4-3 and TRBJ1-1; a weak D match, TRBD1 (6 bases). This CDR3 has 13 residues. Looked up from germline, CDR1 is LGHNA and CDR2 is YSLEER. The germline V and J ends were trimmed by 4 bases and 7 bases, with 13 bases remaining between them. The CDR3 nucleotides are TGCGCCAGCAGCCTAGAGGACAGCCTTGAAGCTTTCTTT. As protein: CASSLEDSLEAFF.

The chain is built from TRBV25-1 and TRBJ2-4; no clear D gene. The CDR3 spans 13 residues. The V and J ends lost 9 bases and 3 bases respectively, with 12 bases between them. The germline gives CDR1 MGHDK, CDR2 SYGVNS. Here the CDR3 DNA reads TGTGCCAGGACTTGGGTTGTCAAAAACATTCAGTACTTC. As protein: CARTWVVKNIQYF.

The chain recombines TRBV7-2 with TRBJ2-1; 9 bases line up with TRBD2. The trim removed 5 bases at V and 4 bases at J, leaving 12 bases unmatched. The germline V gene encodes CDR1 SGHTA and CDR2 FQGNSA. CDR3 length: 17 amino acids. CDR3 amino acids: CASSPVRLAELYNEQFF. For the CDR3, the DNA is TGTGCCAGCAGCCCCGTCCGACTAGCGGAACTTTACAATGAGCAGTTCTTC.

The chain has TRBV5-1 and TRBJ2-7; 7 bases map to TRBD2. Germline V CDR1 and CDR2: SGHRS, YFSETQ. The CDR3 is 15 residues long. J gave up 0 bases and V 4 bases, and 7 bases lay outside the gene matches. The CDR3 loop is CASSVSGISSYEQYF. Here the CDR3 DNA reads TGCGCCAGCAGCGTCAGCGGGATCTCCTCCTACGAGCAGTACTTC.

This chain links TRBV30 with TRBJ1-5; TRBD1 might be the D (6 bases). From germline, CDR1 is GTSNPN and CDR2 SVGIG (reference sequence). V lost 5 bases to trimming and J lost 0 bases, with 26 bases between them. The CDR3 runs 19 residues. This chain's CDR3 is CAWGHPGPKGGYSNQPQHF. The CDR3 DNA follows: TGTGCCTGGGGACATCCGGGACCTAAAGGGGGATATAGCAATCAGCCCCAGCATTTT.